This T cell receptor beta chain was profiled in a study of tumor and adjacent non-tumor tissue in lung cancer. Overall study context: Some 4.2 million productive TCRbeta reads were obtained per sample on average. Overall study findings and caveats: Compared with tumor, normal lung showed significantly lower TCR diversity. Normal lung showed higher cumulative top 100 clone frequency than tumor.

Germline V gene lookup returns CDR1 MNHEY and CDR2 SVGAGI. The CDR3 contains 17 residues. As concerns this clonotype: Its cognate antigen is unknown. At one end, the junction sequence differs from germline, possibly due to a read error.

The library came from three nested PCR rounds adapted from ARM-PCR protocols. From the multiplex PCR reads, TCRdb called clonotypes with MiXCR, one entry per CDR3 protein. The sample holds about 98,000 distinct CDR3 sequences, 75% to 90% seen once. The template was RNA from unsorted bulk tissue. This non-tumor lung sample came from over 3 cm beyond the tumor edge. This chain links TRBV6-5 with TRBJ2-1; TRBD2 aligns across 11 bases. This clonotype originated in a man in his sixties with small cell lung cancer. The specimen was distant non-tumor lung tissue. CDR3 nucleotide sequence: TGTGCCGGCAGTTACTCTATCTGGGGACTAGCGGACAATGGGCAGTTCTTC. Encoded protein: CAGSYSIWGLADNGQFF.